Included here is one TCR beta chain sequence, with context. Its target is not known. TCRdb used MiXCR to reprocess the reads, holding one entry per CDR3 protein. Among 200,000 to 300,000 distinct CDR3 sequences listed, around 13% were seen once. V shed 3 bases and J shed 4 bases, with 8 bases lying between them. The CDR3 contains 12 residues. Germline CDR1 SQVTM, CDR2 ANQGSEA. This record belongs to a study of T cell repertoires in cytomegalovirus infection. Overall study: Both a matching HLA type and CMV infection were indicated by public TCR beta signatures.

Study findings and constraints: The study found HLA-C-restricted CMV-specific TCR beta clonotypes dominating the ex vivo response.

V usage is TRBV29-1 and J usage is TRBJ2-3; perhaps TRBD2 as D (5 bases). Sequencing was performed on PBMCs. The source of this sequence is a human donor in good health (CMV status not recorded). Some clones in this sample may be carry-over from other donors' samples. This chain's CDR3 is CSVEPGSDTQYF. CDR3 in DNA: TGCAGCGTTGAGCCGGGGTCAGATACGCAGTATTTT.